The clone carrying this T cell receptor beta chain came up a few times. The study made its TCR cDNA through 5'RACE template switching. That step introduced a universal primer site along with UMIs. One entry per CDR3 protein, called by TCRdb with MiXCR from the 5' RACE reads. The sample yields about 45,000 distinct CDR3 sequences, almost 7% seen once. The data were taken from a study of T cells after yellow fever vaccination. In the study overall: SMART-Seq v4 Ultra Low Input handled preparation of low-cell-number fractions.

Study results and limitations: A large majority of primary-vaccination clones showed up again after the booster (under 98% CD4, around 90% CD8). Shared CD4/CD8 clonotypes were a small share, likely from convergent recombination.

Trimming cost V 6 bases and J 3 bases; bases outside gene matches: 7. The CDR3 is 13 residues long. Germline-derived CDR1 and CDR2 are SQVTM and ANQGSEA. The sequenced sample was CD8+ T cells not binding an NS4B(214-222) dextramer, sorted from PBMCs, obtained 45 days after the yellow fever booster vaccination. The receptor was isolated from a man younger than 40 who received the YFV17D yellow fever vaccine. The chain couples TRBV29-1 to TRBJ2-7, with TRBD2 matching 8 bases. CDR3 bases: TGCAGCGTCACGGGGGGGACTTTCTACGAGCAGTACTTC. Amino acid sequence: CSVTGGTFYEQYF.